Below, 18 T cell receptor beta chains from the same sample are listed, as sequenced in a study of blood T cell repertoires in COVID-19. Profiling relied on immunoSEQ multiplex PCR, and the TCRdb table lists in-frame clones only, not all of them. This sample has roughly 460,000 clones, with around 90% found just once. Sequenced material: peripheral blood. The receptors were sampled from a man between 18 and 35 years old with COVID-19, enrolled during active disease.

V gene TRBV21-1 combines with J gene TRBJ1-6; the table's D call, TRBD1, was not checked against the DNA. TRBV21-1 is a pseudogene segment. The CDR3 totals 12 residues. CDR3 DNA: TGTGCCAGCAGCAAAGAGGGGAATCCCCTCCACTTT. Its translation: CASSKEGNPLHF.

The rearrangement links TRBV6-1 to TRBJ1-2; no definite D call. This CDR3 region has 13 residues. Trimming removed 4 bases at V and 1 base at J, with 7 bases between. Germline V CDR1 and CDR2: MNHNS, SASEGT. The CDR3 is CASSVALNYGYTF. The CDR3 DNA follows: TGTGCCAGCAGTGTAGCCCTTAACTATGGCTACACCTTC.

The count of this clone is one. The chain joins TRBV6-5 to TRBJ2-6; D ambiguous. This CDR3 region has 14 residues. CDR1 and CDR2 (germline): MNHEY, SVGAGI. The V end lost 1 base, the J end lost 4 bases, and 5 bases lay between the germline ends. This CDR3 is CASSYLSGANVLTF. The CDR3 nucleotides read TGTGCCAGCAGTTACTTAAGCGGGGCCAACGTCCTGACTTTC.

The chain carries TRBV19 and TRBJ2-7; maybe TRBD2 (6 bases). Trimming left V 3 bases short and J 5 bases short, with 14 bases between. This CDR3 contains 14 residues. Germline V gives CDR1 LNHDA, CDR2 SQIVND (reference sequence). In DNA, the CDR3 is TGTGCCAGTAGTATGGTGGGGACTCGAGACGAGCAGTACTTC. Translated: CASSMVGTRDEQYF.

The J gene is TRBJ2-5, the V gene TRBV30; 8 positions agree with TRBD2. With 4 bases clipped from V and 1 base from J, the junction kept 2 bases outside the gene matches. Germline V gives CDR1 GTSNPN, CDR2 SVGIG (reference sequence). The CDR3 contains 13 residues. CDR3 amino acids: CAWTGGLQETQYF. The CDR3 bases are TGTGCCTGGACGGGAGGGCTCCAAGAGACCCAGTACTTC.

V gene TRBV6-5 combines with J gene TRBJ2-7; 8 positions match TRBD2. Germline trimming cut 10 bases from V and 3 bases from J; bases unmatched to any gene: 11. The V gene's germline CDR1 is MNHEY and CDR2 SVGAGI. This CDR3 comprises 14 residues. The CDR3 region has the DNA TGTGCCACAGGGCTGGTTGGGACTAGCTACGAGCAGTACTTC. Translating gives CATGLVGTSYEQYF.

This clone appeared once. This sequence joins TRBV11-3 and TRBJ2-5; no clear D. The ends were cut back, 4 bases at V and 5 bases at J, with 8 bases in the middle. The germline V gene has CDR1 SGHNT and CDR2 YENEEA. The CDR3 length is 12 residues. CDR3 bases: TGTGCCAGCAGCTCCCGGTGGGAGACCCAGTACTTC. Translating it yields CASSSRWETQYF.

The V gene is TRBV4-2, the J gene TRBJ2-7, with 13 bases aligning to TRBD2. Germline lookup yields CDR1 LGHNA and CDR2 YNFKEQ. This CDR3 region has 16 residues. The junction had 7 bases not matched to a gene; V was cut back by 3 bases and J by 5 bases. The CDR3 reads CASSHAGTSGIDEQYF. CDR3 DNA sequence: TGTGCCAGCAGCCACGCCGGGACTAGCGGGATCGACGAGCAGTACTTC.

The chain combines TRBV2 with TRBJ1-1; 8 nucleotides align to TRBD1. The CDR3 contains 13 residues. Germline CDR1 and CDR2: SNHLY and FYNNEI. The J segment lost 6 bases and the V segment lost 8 bases, leaving 8 bases of the junction unmatched. The CDR3 DNA sequence: TGTGCCAGCCAGGCGGACAGGGTGGCTGAAGCTTTCTTT. Its protein product is CASQADRVAEAFF.

V usage is TRBV5-6 and J usage is TRBJ1-2, with TRBD1 matching 8 bases. The V segment lost 1 base and the J segment 4 bases; nucleotides outside the gene matches: 6. Germline V gives CDR1 SGHDT, CDR2 YYEEEE. This CDR3 spans 15 amino acids. CDR3 nucleotide sequence: TGTGCCAGCAGCTTGTCTTCAGGGGGCGTCTATGGCTACACCTTC. It codes for CASSLSSGGVYGYTF.

The sample holds a few counts of this clone. V and J are TRBV12-5 and TRBJ2-1; 9 bases line up with TRBD2. After removal of 0 bases from V and 6 bases from J, the junction contained 6 bases not matched to a gene. The CDR3 is 16 residues long. The germline V gene encodes CDR1 LGHNT and CDR2 FRNRAP. DNA of the CDR3: TGTGCTAGTGGTTTGGTACTTGGTAGCGGGGGCAATGAGCAGTTCTTC. Its protein product is CASGLVLGSGGNEQFF.

The genes are TRBV5-4 and TRBJ2-7; 7 nucleotides agree with TRBD1. This CDR3 contains 15 residues. V lost 5 bases to trimming and J lost 1 base; unmatched junction nucleotides: 9. In germline, CDR1 is SGHNT, CDR2 YYREEE (reference sequence). CDR3 in amino acids: CASRDRDRSSYEQYF. In DNA, the CDR3 is TGTGCCAGCAGAGACAGGGATAGGAGTTCCTACGAGCAGTACTTC.

As to this clone: Other DNA sequences in the sample encode the same CDR3. The genes are TRBV10-2 and TRBJ2-7, with 13 bases lining up with TRBD2. V trimming: 6 bases; J trimming: 1 base; junction bases outside the gene matches: 0. The germline V gene has CDR1 WSHSY and CDR2 SAAADI. This CDR3 spans 14 amino acids. The CDR3 loop reads CASRTSGGSYEQYF. CDR3 sequence (DNA): TGCGCCAGCAGGACTAGCGGGGGGTCCTACGAGCAGTACTTC.

The V and J genes are TRBV7-8 and TRBJ1-2, with 8 bases fitting TRBD1. This CDR3 comprises 14 residues. Germline assignment: CDR1 SGHVS and CDR2 FQNEAQ. J gave up 8 bases and V 2 bases, and 7 bases lay outside the gene matches. The CDR3 sequence is CASSLPTGVQGYTF. As DNA, the CDR3 is TGTGCCAGCAGCTTACCGACAGGGGTACAAGGCTACACCTTC.

The genes are TRBV18 and TRBJ2-5; TRBD2 matches at 8 bases. V was pared by 2 bases and J by 3 bases, with 5 bases of the junction left unmatched. From germline, CDR1 is KGHSH and CDR2 LQKENI. The length of the CDR3 is 15 residues. In DNA form, the CDR3 reads TGTGCCAGCTCACCAGGAGCGGGGGTGGAAGAGACCCAGTACTTC. Translation gives CASSPGAGVEETQYF.

This clone has just one count. The chain uses TRBV5-1 and TRBJ2-2, with TRBD2 identical over 10 bases. The V gene's germline CDR1 is SGHRS and CDR2 YFSETQ. CDR3 length equals 17 residues. After removal of 5 bases from V and 0 bases from J, the junction contained 7 bases not matched to a gene. CDR3 amino acids: CASSWSSGSPNTGELFF. The CDR3 bases are TGCGCCAGCAGTTGGTCTAGCGGGAGCCCGAACACCGGGGAGCTGTTTTTT.

This chain links TRBV24-1 with TRBJ2-5, with TRBD2 matching over 8 bases. This CDR3 has 16 amino acids. Per germline, CDR1 KGHDR and CDR2 SFDVKD. Trimming cost V 1 base and J 5 bases; bases outside gene matches: 8. CDR3 DNA: TGTGCCACCAGTGATTTCTCCGGGAGGGCCCTGGAGACCCAGTACTTC. This translates into CATSDFSGRALETQYF.

This chain connects TRBV4-1 to TRBJ2-7; a weak D match, TRBD1 (7 bases). The CDR3 spans 16 residues. Germline assignment: CDR1 MGHRA and CDR2 YSYEKL. Trimming left V 1 base short and J 2 bases short, with 15 bases between. CDR3 sequence (DNA): TGCGCCAGCAGCCAAGGGGCAGGGGGGCCCCCCTACGAGCAGTACTTC. Translation: CASSQGAGGPPYEQYF.